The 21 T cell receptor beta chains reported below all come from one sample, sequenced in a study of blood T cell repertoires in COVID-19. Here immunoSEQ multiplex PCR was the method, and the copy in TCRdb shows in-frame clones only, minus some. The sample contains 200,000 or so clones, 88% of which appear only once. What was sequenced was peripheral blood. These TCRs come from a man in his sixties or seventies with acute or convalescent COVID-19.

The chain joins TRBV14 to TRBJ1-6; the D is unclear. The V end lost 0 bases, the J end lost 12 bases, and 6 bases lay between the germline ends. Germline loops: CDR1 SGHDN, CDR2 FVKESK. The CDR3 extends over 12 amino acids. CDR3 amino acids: CASSQDTRPLHF. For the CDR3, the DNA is TGTGCCAGCAGCCAAGATACCAGACCCCTCCACTTT.

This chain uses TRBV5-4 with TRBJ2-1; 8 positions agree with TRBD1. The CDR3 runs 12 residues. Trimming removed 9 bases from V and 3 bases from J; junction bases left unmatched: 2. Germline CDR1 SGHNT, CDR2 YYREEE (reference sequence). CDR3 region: CATGTGYNEQFF. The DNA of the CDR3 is TGTGCCACAGGGACAGGCTACAATGAGCAGTTCTTC.

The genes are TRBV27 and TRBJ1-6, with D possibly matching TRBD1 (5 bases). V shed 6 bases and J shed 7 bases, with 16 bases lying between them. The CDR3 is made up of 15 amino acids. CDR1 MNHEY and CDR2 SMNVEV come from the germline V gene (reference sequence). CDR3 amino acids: CASRWAQGVNSPLHF. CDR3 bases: TGTGCCAGCAGATGGGCGCAGGGCGTGAATTCACCCCTCCACTTT.

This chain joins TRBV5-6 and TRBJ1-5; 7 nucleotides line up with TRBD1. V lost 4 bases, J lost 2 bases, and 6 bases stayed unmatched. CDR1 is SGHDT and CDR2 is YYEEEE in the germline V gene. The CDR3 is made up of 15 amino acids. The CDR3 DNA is TGTGCCAGCAGCGCCATCGACAGGGGCAATCAGCCCCAGCATTTT. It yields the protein CASSAIDRGNQPQHF.

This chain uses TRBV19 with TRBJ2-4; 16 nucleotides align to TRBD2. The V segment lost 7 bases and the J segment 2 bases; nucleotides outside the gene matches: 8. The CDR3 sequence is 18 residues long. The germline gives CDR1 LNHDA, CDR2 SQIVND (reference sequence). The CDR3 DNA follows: TGTGCCAGTACCCCGGGACTAGCGGGAGGGAAGACCAAAAACATTCAGTACTTC. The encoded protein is CASTPGLAGGKTKNIQYF.

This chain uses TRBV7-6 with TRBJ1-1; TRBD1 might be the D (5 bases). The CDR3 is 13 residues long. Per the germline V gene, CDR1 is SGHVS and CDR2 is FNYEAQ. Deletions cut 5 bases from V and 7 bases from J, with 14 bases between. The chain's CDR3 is CASSAIGQGEAFF. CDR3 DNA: TGTGCCAGCAGCGCGATAGGACAAGGTGAAGCTTTCTTT.

The CDR3 nucleotides are TGTGCCGGGCGAGATTCCCATGAGCAGTTCTTC. Translating gives CAGRDSHEQFF. The V and J genes are TRBV27 and TRBJ2-1; D is unresolved. The germline V gene has CDR1 MNHEY and CDR2 SMNVEV (reference sequence). Deletions cut 11 bases from V and 8 bases from J, with 13 bases between. The CDR3 is 11 amino acids.

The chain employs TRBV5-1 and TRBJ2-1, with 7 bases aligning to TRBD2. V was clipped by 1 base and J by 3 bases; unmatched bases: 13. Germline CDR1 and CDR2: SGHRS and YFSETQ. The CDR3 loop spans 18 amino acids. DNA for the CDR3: TGCGCCAGCAGCTTGAGGCTAGCGGAGGAGAGGTACTACAATGAGCAGTTCTTC. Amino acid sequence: CASSLRLAEERYYNEQFF.

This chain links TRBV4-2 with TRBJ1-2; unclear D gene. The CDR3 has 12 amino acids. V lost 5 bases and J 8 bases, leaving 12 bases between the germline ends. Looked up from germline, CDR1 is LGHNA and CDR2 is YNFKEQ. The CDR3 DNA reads TGTGCCAGCAGCACACAGACTACAGGCTACACCTTC. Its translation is CASSTQTTGYTF.

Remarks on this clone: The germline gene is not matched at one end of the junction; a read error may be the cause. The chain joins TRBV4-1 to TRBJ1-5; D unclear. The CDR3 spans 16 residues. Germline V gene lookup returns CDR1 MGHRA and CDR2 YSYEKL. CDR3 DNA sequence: TGCGCCAGCAACCAATCTGGAACAGATAGCAATCAGCCCCAGCATTTT. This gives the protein CASNQSGTDSNQPQHF.

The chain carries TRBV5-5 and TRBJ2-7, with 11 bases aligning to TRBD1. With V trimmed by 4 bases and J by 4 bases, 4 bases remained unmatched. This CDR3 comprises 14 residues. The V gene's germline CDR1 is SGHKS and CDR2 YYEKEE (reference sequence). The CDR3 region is CASSRDRGMYEQYF. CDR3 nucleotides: TGTGCCAGCAGCAGGGACAGGGGGATGTACGAGCAGTACTTC.

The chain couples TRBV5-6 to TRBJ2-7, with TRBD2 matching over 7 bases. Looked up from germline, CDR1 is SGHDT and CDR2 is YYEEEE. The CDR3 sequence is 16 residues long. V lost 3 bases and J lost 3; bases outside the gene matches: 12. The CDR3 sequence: CASSSPQAGRLYEQYF. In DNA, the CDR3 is TGTGCCAGCAGCTCCCCCCAAGCGGGAAGACTCTACGAGCAGTACTTC.

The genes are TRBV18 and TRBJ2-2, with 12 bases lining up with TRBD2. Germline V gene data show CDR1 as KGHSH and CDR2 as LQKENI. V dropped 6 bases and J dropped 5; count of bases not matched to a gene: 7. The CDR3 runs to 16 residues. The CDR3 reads CASSRTGTSGTGELFF. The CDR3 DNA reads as TGTGCCAGCTCCCGAACCGGGACTAGCGGGACCGGGGAGCTGTTTTTT.

The CDR3 DNA is TGTGCCAGCAGCGCCGGGACTAGCGGGAATCGGGAGCAGTTCTTC. As protein: CASSAGTSGNREQFF. V is TRBV5-4 and J is TRBJ2-1, with TRBD2 identical over 13 bases. The trim removed 4 bases at V and 10 bases at J, leaving 8 bases unmatched. This CDR3 is 15 amino acids long. Germline lookup yields CDR1 SGHNT and CDR2 YYREEE (reference sequence). Full variable domain (remainder filled in from reference TRBV5-4 and TRBJ2-1): ETGVTQSPTHLIKTRGQQVTLRCSSQSGHNTVSWYQQALGQGPQFIFQYYREEENGRGNFPPRFSGLQFPNYSSELNVNALELDDSALYLCASSAGTSGNREQFFGPGTRLTVL.

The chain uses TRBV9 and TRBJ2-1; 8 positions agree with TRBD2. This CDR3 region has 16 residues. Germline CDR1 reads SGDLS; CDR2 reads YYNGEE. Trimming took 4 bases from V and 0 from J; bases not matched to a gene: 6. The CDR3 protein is CASSKGSGVSYNEQFF. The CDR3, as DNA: TGTGCCAGCAGCAAAGGTAGCGGGGTCTCCTACAATGAGCAGTTCTTC.

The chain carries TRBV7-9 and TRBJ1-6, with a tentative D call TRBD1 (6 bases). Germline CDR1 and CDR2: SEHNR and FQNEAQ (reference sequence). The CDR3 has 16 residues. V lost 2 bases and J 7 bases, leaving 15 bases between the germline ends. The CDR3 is CASSLRGGDRNSPLHF. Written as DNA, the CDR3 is TGTGCCAGCAGCTTAAGGGGGGGCGACCGAAATTCACCCCTCCACTTT. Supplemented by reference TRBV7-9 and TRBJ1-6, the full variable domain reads DTGVSQNPRHKITKRGQNVTFRCDPISEHNRLYWYRQTLGQGPEFLTYFQNEAQLEKSRLLSDRFSAERPKGSFSTLEIQRTEQGDSAMYLCASSLRGGDRNSPLHFGNGTRLTVT.

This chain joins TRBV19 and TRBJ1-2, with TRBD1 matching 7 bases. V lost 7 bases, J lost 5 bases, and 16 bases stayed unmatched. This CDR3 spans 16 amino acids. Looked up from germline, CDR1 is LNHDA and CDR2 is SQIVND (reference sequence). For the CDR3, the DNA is TGTGCCAGTACCCCGAGCAGGGGGTTTTTGACTTATGGCTACACCTTC. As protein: CASTPSRGFLTYGYTF.

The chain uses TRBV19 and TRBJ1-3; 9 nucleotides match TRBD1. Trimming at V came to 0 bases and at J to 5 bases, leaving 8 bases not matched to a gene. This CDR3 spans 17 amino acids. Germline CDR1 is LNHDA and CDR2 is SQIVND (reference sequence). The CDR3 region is CASSIDPRTGGRNTIYF. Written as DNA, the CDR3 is TGTGCCAGTAGTATAGATCCCCGAACAGGGGGCAGAAACACCATATATTTT.

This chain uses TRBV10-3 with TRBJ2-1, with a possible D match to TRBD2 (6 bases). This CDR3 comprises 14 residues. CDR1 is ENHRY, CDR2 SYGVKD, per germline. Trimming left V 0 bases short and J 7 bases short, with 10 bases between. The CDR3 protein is CAISESVAGNEQFF. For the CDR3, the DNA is TGTGCCATCAGTGAGTCCGTGGCGGGGAATGAGCAGTTCTTC.

CDR3 residues: CATSDPAQGSGYTF. CDR3 nucleotide sequence: TGTGCCACCAGTGATCCTGCACAGGGGTCCGGCTACACCTTC. This chain links TRBV24-1 with TRBJ1-2, with 7 nucleotides matching TRBD1. V shed 3 bases and J 8 bases; nucleotides not matched to a gene: 8. The CDR3 has 14 residues. CDR1 KGHDR and CDR2 SFDVKD come from the germline V gene.

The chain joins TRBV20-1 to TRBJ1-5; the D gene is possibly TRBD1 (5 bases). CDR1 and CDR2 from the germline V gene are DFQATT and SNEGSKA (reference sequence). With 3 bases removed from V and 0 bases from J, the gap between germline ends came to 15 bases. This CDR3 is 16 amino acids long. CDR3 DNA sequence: TGCAGTGCTAGTGAGGCAGGGCCTAATAGCAATCAGCCCCAGCATTTT. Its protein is CSASEAGPNSNQPQHF.